One and the same sample provided the 18 T cell receptor beta chains below, sequenced in a study of identical twins. From the 5' RACE reads, TCRdb called clonotypes with MiXCR, one entry per CDR3 protein. The data show 1.5 million to 2 million distinct CDR3 sequences, with about 32% seen just once and less than 0.35% held by the top ten. Material for sequencing was cord blood. The receptors were gathered from a newborn girl in good health.

As to this clonotype: A much larger clone differs from this one at a single base, so this may be a read error. This rearrangement joins TRBV7-9 to TRBJ2-5; TRBD2 aligns across 11 bases. CDR1 is SEHNR and CDR2 is FQNEAQ in the germline V gene (reference sequence). J was trimmed by 11 bases and V by 2 bases; bases with no gene match: 13. The CDR3 runs to 16 residues. The CDR3 is CASSLKGTSGYNEQYF. CDR3 coding DNA: TGTGCCAGCAGCTTAAAGGGGACTAGCGGCTACAATGAGCAGTACTTC.

In this sample, this clonotype turned up a few times. The chain links TRBV25-1 to TRBJ1-1, with a tentative D call TRBD1 (6 bases). Trimming cost V 2 bases and J 1 base, with 11 bases left between them. This CDR3 has 15 residues. CDR1 and CDR2 from the germline V gene are MGHDK and SYGVNS. The CDR3 DNA reads TGTGCCAGCAGTGAAGGATTCAGGGGGAACACTGAAGCTTTCTTT. Translated, it gives CASSEGFRGNTEAFF.

The CDR3 region is CATSDSGLPSGANVLTF. The CDR3 region has the DNA TGTGCCACCAGTGATTCGGGGCTTCCCTCTGGGGCCAACGTCCTGACTTTC. J is TRBJ2-6 and V is TRBV24-1; D is tentatively TRBD1 or TRBD2 (5 bases each). The CDR3 is made up of 17 amino acids. Germline assignment: CDR1 KGHDR and CDR2 SFDVKD. Trimming pared 2 bases from V and 0 bases from J, leaving 10 bases between.

V usage is TRBV20-1 and J usage is TRBJ2-4; TRBD2 agrees at 9 bases. The germline CDR1 and CDR2 sequences are DFQATT and SNEGSKA (reference sequence). V lost 4 bases, J lost 0 bases, and 4 bases stayed unmatched. The CDR3 is 15 amino acids. The CDR3 nucleotides read TGCAGTGCTAATAGCGGGAGTATAGCCAAAAACATTCAGTACTTC. As protein: CSANSGSIAKNIQYF.

The rearrangement uses TRBV5-1 and TRBJ2-1, with TRBD2 matching over 9 bases. The junction had 10 bases not matched to a gene; V was cut back by 3 bases and J by 6 bases. The CDR3 is made up of 16 amino acids. Looked up from germline, CDR1 is SGHRS and CDR2 is YFSETQ. The CDR3 DNA reads TGCGCCAGCAGCTCCGGAATAGCGGGAGTACCCAATGAGCAGTTCTTC. Residues: CASSSGIAGVPNEQFF.

As DNA, the CDR3 is TGCAGTGCTACCCTCGGGAGGGAAGACGAGCAGTACTTC. Translated: CSATLGREDEQYF. V gene TRBV20-1 combines with J gene TRBJ2-4, with 8 bases that match TRBD2. The J call is uncertain, as TRBJ2-7 better fits the DNA end. CDR1 and CDR2 (germline): DFQATT, SNEGSKA (reference sequence). The CDR3 consists of 13 residues.

The chain has TRBV20-1 and TRBJ2-7; TRBD2 might be the D (5 bases). The assigned J gene may be wrong: the sequence end matches TRBJ2-5 better. The CDR3 spans 13 residues. Germline CDR1 is DFQATT and CDR2 is SNEGSKA (reference sequence). CDR3 loop: CSARPAELETQYF. The DNA of the CDR3 is TGCAGTGCTAGGCCAGCGGAGTTGGAGACCCAGTACTTC.

The chain is built from TRBV7-2 and TRBJ2-1; 10 bases are a match to TRBD2. V was clipped by 5 bases and J by 8 bases; unmatched bases: 9. CDR3 size: 15 residues. Germline CDR1 and CDR2: SGHTA and FQGNSA. The CDR3 spells CASSDPGLAMDEQFF. Written as DNA, the CDR3 is TGTGCCAGCAGCGACCCGGGACTAGCGATGGATGAGCAGTTCTTC.

This clonotype was seen repeatedly, ten times or more. The junction departs from germline at one end; a sequencing error may be responsible. V and J are TRBV18 and TRBJ2-1; D not certain. Germline V CDR1 and CDR2: KGHSH, LQKENI. The CDR3 loop spans 13 amino acids. The CDR3 DNA reads TGCGCCAGCAGCCCGCCCCTAGATAATGAGCAGTTCTTC. Its protein product is CASSPPLDNEQFF.

The rearrangement links TRBV12-3 or TRBV12-4 to TRBJ2-7; TRBD2 matches at 7 bases. The junction had 5 bases not matched to a gene; V was cut back by 3 bases and J by 3 bases. The length of the CDR3 is 14 residues. CDR3 loop: CASSFGSGFYEQYF. For the CDR3, the DNA is TGTGCCAGCAGTTTCGGTAGCGGGTTCTACGAGCAGTACTTC.

V usage is TRBV20-1 and J usage is TRBJ1-5; D uncertain. The CDR3 runs 15 residues. Germline lookup yields CDR1 DFQATT and CDR2 SNEGSKA (reference sequence). V was clipped by 1 base and J by 0 bases, with 10 bases between them. The CDR3 bases are TGCAGTGCTAGAGGGGAGCAGAGTAGCAATCAGCCCCAGCATTTT. This translates into CSARGEQSSNQPQHF.

To note about this clonotype: A much larger clone lies a single base off, so this may be a read error. The chain couples TRBV12-3 or TRBV12-4 to TRBJ1-5; D is uncertain. The CDR3 sequence is 15 residues long. This CDR3 reads CAGSLSVYSNQPQHF. The DNA of the CDR3 is TGTGCCGGCAGTTTATCCGTCTACAGCAATCAGCCCCAGCATTTT.

A note on this clonotype: This may come from a read error, since a much larger clone is one base off. The chain recombines TRBV5-1 with TRBJ2-1; the D is unclear. Germline V gives CDR1 SGHRS, CDR2 YFSETQ. This CDR3 region has 14 residues. V was pared by 4 bases and J by 8 bases, with 16 bases between. DNA for the CDR3: TGCGCCAGCAGCCCCCGCCCGGGTGACGATGAGCAGTTCTTC. It codes for CASSPRPGDDEQFF.

DNA for the CDR3: TGCAGTGCTAGAGGTTCCCCGGGACTAGCGGGAGGGGGGGATGAGCAGTTCTTC. It codes for CSARGSPGLAGGGDEQFF. The chain links TRBV20-1 to TRBJ2-1, with 16 bases aligning to TRBD2. The CDR3 is made up of 18 amino acids. Unmatched junction bases numbered 11, after V lost 1 base and J lost 8 bases. Germline V gene sequence: CDR1 DFQATT, CDR2 SNEGSKA (reference sequence).

The J gene is TRBJ1-1, the V gene TRBV6-1; no firm D call. The length of the CDR3 is 14 residues. Germline CDR1 reads MNHNS; CDR2 reads SASEGT. Trimming pared 0 bases from V and 5 bases from J, leaving 10 bases between. CDR3 coding DNA: TGTGCCAGCAGTGAAGCGCAAGTATATACTGAAGCTTTCTTT. It encodes CASSEAQVYTEAFF.

The sample holds a few counts of this clonotype. The rearrangement joins TRBV2 to TRBJ1-5; D not certain. V lost 4 bases and J 6 bases, leaving 16 bases between the germline ends. This CDR3 comprises 15 residues. Germline CDR1 is SNHLY and CDR2 is FYNNEI. CDR3 sequence: CASSATSLSSQPQHF. Here the CDR3 DNA reads TGTGCCAGCAGTGCGACGAGTCTATCGAGTCAGCCCCAGCATTTT.

This clonotype has a handful of counts. The CDR3 region is CASIPGSGKDTQYF. CDR3 coding DNA: TGTGCCAGCATCCCGGGAAGCGGGAAAGATACGCAGTATTTT. This chain connects TRBV7-2 to TRBJ2-3; TRBD2 matches 7 bases. With V trimmed by 7 bases and J by 5 bases, 9 bases remained unmatched. The CDR3 is 14 amino acids. Germline V gene lookup returns CDR1 SGHTA and CDR2 FQGNSA.

V and J are TRBV5-1 and TRBJ2-1; no firm D call. TRBJ2-7 explains the end of the DNA better; the J call may be wrong. CDR1 and CDR2 (germline): SGHRS, YFSETQ. The CDR3 has 16 amino acids. CDR3 DNA sequence: TGCGCCAGCAGGGTCTTCGGCCAGAGAACTTACAATGAGCAGTACTTC. Translation: CASRVFGQRTYNEQYF.